The source of this T cell receptor (beta chain) is a study of cytomegalovirus exposure and HLA in healthy donors. Study-wide points: The majority of TCR sequences were rare, yet some public TCRs appeared in many donors. Reportedly, diagnosis of cytomegalovirus status by the classifier showed high specificity and sensitivity. Reportedly, fewer N-insertions than the 666-donor mean appeared in an Asian-associated ancestry cluster in a later analysis.

Trimming removed 2 bases from V and 10 bases from J, with 15 bases in between. From germline, CDR1 is SGHTA and CDR2 FQGNSA. The CDR3 contains 14 residues. Researchers ran the PCR with 60 Vbeta and 13 Jbeta primers. As originally analysed: Approximately 12 million of some 80 million unique TCR beta chains were shared, per a later count. The method was immunoSEQ multiplex PCR; TCRdb's version includes in-frame clones alone and lacks a portion of them. The DNA was the basis for D and trimming; V, J and clone size are from that table. The sample lists about 120,000 clones; 75% were seen once. This clone turned up a few times. Its antigen remains unknown.

Sequencing was performed on PBMCs. The sequence was collected from a woman under 30 in good health and CMV-seronegative. This chain joins TRBV7-2 and TRBJ2-1; weak D call: TRBD2 (6 bases). The DNA of the CDR3 is TGTGCCAGCAGCTTAAACGGGGGAGGAGAGGAGCAGTTCTTC. This translates into CASSLNGGGEEQFF.